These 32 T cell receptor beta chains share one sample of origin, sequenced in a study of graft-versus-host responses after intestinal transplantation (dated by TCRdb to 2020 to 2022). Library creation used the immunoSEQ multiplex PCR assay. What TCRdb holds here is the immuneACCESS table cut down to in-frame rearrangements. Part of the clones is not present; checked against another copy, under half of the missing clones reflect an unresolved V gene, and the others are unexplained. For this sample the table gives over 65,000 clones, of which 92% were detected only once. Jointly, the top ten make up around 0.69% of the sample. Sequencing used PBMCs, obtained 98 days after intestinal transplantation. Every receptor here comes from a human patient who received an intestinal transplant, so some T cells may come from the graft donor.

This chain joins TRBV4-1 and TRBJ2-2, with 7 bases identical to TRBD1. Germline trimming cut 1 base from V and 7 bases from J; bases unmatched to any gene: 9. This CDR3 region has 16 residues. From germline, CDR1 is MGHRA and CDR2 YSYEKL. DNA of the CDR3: TGCGCCAGCAGCCAAGTTAAGGGGGCCGTTAACGGGGAGCTGTTTTTT. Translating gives CASSQVKGAVNGELFF.

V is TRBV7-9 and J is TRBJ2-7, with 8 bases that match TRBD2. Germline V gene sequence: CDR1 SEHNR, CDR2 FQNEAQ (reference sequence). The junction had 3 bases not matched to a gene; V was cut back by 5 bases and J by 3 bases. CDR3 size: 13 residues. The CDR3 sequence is CASSPGTSYEQYF. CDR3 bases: TGTGCCAGCAGCCCCGGGACTAGCTACGAGCAGTACTTC.

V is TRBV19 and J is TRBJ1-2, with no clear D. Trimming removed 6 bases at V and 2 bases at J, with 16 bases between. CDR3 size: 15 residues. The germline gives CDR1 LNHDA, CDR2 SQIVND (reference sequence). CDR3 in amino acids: CASRTSSIGNYGYTF. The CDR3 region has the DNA TGTGCCAGTAGGACCTCATCGATTGGCAACTATGGCTACACCTTC.

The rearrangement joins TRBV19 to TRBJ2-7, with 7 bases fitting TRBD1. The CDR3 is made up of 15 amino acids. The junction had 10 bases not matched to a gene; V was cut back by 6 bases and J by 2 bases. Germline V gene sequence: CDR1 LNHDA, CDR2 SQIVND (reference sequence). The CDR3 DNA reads TGTGCCAGTAGCTGGACAGGTCGCCGTGCCTACGAGCAGTACTTC. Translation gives CASSWTGRRAYEQYF.

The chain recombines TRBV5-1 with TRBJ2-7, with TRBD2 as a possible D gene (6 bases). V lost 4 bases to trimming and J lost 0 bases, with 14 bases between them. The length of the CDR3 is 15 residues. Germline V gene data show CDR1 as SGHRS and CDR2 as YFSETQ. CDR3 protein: CASSLRLVSSYEQYF. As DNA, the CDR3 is TGCGCCAGCAGCCTACGACTAGTTAGCTCCTACGAGCAGTACTTC.

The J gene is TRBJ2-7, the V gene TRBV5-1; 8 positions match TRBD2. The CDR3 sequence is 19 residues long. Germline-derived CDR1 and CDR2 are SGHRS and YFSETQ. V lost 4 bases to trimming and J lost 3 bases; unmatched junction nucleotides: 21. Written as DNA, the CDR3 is TGCGCCAGCAGCGGCGGTCAGAGGCAGACCTTAGCGGGATTCTACGAGCAGTACTTC. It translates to CASSGGQRQTLAGFYEQYF.

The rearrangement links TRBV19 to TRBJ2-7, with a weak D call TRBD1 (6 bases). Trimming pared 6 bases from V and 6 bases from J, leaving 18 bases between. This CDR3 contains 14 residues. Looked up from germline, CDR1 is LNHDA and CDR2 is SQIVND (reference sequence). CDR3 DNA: TGTGCCAGTAGCTACCTCCGGCAAGGGGGCGAGCAGTACTTC. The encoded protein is CASSYLRQGGEQYF.

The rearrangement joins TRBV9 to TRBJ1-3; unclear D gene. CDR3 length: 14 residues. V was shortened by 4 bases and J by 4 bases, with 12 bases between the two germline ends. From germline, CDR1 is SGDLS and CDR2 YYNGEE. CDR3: CASSPHAIGNTIYF. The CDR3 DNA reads TGTGCCAGCAGCCCCCACGCGATCGGAAACACCATATATTTT. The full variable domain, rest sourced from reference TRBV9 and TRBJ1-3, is DSGVTQTPKHLITATGQRVTLRCSPRSGDLSVYWYQQSLDQGLQFLIQYYNGEERAKGNILERFSAQQFPDLHSELNLSSLELGDSALYFCASSPHAIGNTIYFGEGSWLTVV.

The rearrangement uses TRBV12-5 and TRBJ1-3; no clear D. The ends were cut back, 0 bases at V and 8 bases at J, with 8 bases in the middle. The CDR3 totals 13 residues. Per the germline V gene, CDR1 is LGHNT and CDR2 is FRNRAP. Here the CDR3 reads CASGLVIRDTIYF. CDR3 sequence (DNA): TGTGCTAGTGGTTTGGTAATTAGGGACACCATATATTTT.

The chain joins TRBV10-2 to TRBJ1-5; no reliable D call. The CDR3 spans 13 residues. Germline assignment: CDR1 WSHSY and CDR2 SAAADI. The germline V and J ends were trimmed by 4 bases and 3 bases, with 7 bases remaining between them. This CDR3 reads CASSGEVNQPQHF. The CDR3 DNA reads TGCGCCAGCAGTGGTGAAGTCAATCAGCCCCAGCATTTT.

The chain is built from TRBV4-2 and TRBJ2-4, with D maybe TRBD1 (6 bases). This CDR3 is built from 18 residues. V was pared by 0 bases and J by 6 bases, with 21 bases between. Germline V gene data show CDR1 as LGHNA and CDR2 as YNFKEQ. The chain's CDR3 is CASSQELVGARKTNIQYF. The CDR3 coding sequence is TGTGCCAGCAGCCAAGAGCTTGTGGGGGCGAGGAAAACAAACATTCAGTACTTC.

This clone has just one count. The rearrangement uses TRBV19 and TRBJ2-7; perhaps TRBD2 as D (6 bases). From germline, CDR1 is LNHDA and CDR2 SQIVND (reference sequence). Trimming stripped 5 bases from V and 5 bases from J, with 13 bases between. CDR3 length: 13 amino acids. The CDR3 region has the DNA TGTGCCAGTAGTGACGGGGGTCAGAACGAGCAGTACTTC. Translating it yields CASSDGGQNEQYF. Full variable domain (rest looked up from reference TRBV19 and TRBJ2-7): DGGITQSPKYLFRKEGQNVTLSCEQNLNHDAMYWYRQDPGQGLRLIYYSQIVNDFQKGDIAEGYSVSREKKESFPLTVTSAQKNPTAFYLCASSDGGQNEQYFGPGTRLTVT.

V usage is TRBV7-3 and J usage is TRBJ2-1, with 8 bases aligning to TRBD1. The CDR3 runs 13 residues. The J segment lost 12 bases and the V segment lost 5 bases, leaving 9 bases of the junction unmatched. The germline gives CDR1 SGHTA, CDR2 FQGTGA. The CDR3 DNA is TGTGCCAGCAGCAAAAGTCAGGGGGCGCGGCAGTTCTTC. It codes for CASSKSQGARQFF. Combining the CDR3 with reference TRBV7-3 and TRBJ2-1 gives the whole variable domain GAGVSQTPSNKVTEKGKYVELRCDPISGHTALYWYRQSLGQGPEFLIYFQGTGAADDSGLPNDRFFAVRPEGSVSTLKIQRTERGDSAVYLCASSKSQGARQFFGPGTRLTVL.

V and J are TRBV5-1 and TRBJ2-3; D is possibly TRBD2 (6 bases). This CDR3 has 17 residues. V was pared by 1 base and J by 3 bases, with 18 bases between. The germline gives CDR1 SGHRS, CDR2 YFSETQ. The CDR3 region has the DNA TGCGCCAGCAGCTTGTTCCCCTTTGCGGGGACTACAGATACGCAGTATTTT. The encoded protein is CASSLFPFAGTTDTQYF.

CDR3 loop: CASTPPSWNEQFF. The CDR3 DNA sequence: TGTGCCAGCACCCCTCCGTCCTGGAATGAGCAGTTCTTC. The chain has TRBV28 and TRBJ2-1; D is unresolved. Germline-derived CDR1 and CDR2 are MDHEN and SYDVKM. The CDR3 has 13 amino acids. Trimming took off 7 bases at V and 7 bases at J, with 14 bases between the two ends. The full variable domain, completed using reference TRBV28 and TRBJ2-1, is DVKVTQSSRYLVKRTGEKVFLECVQDMDHENMFWYRQDPGLGLRLIYFSYDVKMKEKGDIPEGYSVSREKKERFSLILESASTNQTSMYLCASTPPSWNEQFFGPGTRLTVL.

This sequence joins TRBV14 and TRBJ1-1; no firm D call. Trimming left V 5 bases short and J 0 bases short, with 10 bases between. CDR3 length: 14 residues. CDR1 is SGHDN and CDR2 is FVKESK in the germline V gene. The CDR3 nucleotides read TGTGCCAGCAGCTATACGGTGATGAACACTGAAGCTTTCTTT. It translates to CASSYTVMNTEAFF. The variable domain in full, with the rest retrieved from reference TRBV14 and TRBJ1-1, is EAGVTQFPSHSVIEKGQTVTLRCDPISGHDNLYWYRRVMGKEIKFLLHFVKESKQDESGMPNNRFLAERTGGTYSTLKVQPAELEDSGVYFCASSYTVMNTEAFFGQGTRLTVV.

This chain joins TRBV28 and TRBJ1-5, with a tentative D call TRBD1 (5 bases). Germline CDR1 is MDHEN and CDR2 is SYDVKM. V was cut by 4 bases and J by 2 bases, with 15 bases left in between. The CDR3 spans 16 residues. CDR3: CASSSPFGAGNQPQHF. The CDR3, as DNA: TGTGCCAGCAGTTCCCCTTTCGGGGCAGGCAATCAGCCCCAGCATTTT.

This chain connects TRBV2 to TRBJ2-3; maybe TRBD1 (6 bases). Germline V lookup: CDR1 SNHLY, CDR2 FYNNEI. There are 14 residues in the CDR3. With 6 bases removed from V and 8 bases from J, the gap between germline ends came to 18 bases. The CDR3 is CASRTIRDIGTQYF. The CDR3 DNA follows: TGTGCCAGCAGAACTATCCGGGACATCGGTACGCAGTATTTT.

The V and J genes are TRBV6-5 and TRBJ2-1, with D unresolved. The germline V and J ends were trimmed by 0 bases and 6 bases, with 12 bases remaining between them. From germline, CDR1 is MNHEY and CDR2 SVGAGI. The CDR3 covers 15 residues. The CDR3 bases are TGTGCCAGCAGTTACTCGAAACAGTTGGGCAATGAGCAGTTCTTC. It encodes CASSYSKQLGNEQFF.

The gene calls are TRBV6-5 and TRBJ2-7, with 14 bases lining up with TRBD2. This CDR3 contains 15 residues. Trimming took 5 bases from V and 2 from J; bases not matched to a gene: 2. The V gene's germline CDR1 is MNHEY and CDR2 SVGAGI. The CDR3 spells CASSTGLAGAYEQYF. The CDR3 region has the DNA TGTGCCAGCAGTACGGGACTAGCGGGAGCCTACGAGCAGTACTTC.

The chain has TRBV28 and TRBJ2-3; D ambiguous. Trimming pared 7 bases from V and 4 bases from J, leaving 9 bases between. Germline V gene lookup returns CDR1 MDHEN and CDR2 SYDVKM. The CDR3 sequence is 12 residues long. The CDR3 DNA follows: TGTGCCAGCACCCCTCAATCAGATACGCAGTATTTT. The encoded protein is CASTPQSDTQYF.

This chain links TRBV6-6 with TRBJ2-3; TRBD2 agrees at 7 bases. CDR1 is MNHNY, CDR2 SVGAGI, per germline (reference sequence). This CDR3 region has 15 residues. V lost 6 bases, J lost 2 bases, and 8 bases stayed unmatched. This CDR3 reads CASSRIAGYTDTQYF. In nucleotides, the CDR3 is TGTGCCAGCAGCCGAATAGCGGGCTACACAGATACGCAGTATTTT.

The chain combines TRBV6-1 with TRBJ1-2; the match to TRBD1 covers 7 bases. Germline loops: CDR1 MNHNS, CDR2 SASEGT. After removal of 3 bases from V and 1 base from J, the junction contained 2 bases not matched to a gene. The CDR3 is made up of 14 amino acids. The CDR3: CASSDRQGNYGYTF. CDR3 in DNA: TGTGCCAGCAGTGACCGACAGGGTAACTATGGCTACACCTTC.

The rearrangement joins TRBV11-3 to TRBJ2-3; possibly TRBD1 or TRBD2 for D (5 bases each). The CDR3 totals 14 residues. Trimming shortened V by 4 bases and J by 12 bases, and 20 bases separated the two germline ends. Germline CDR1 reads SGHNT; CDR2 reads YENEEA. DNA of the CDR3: TGTGCCAGCAGCTCCGGGACCGACCGGATACGCCAGTATTTT. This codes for CASSSGTDRIRQYF.

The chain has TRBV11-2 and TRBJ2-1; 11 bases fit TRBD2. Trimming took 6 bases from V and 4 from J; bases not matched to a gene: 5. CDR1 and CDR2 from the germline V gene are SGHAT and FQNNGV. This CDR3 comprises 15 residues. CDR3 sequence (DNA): TGTGCCAGCAGTCCCGGACTAGCGGGTTACAATGAGCAGTTCTTC. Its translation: CASSPGLAGYNEQFF.

The CDR3 sequence: CASSQAPGLRTGELFF. The CDR3 bases are TGTGCCAGCAGCCAAGCTCCGGGACTTCGCACCGGGGAGCTGTTTTTT. The J gene is TRBJ2-2, the V gene TRBV4-2; possible D gene TRBD2, 6 bases. This CDR3 has 16 amino acids. V lost 1 base to trimming and J lost 4 bases, with 13 bases between them. CDR1 and CDR2 (germline): LGHNA, YNFKEQ.

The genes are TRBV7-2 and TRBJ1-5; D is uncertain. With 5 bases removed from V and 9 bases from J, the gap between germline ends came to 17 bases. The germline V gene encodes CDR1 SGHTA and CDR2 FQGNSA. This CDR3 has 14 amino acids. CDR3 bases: TGTGCCAGCAGCCTCGGGCCCCGTGTAGGGCCCCAGCATTTT. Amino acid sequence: CASSLGPRVGPQHF.

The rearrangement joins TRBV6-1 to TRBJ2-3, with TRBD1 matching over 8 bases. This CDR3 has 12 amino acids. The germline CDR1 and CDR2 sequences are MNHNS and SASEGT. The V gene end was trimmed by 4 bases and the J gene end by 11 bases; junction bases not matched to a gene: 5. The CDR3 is CASSADRGGQYF. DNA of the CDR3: TGTGCCAGCAGTGCAGACAGGGGCGGGCAGTATTTT.

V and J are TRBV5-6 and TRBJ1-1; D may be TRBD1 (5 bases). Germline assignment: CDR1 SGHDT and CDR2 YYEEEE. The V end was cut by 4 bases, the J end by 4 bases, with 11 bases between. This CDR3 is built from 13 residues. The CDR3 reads CASSRRGGTEAFF. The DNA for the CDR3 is TGTGCCAGCAGCCGGAGGGGCGGCACTGAAGCTTTCTTT.

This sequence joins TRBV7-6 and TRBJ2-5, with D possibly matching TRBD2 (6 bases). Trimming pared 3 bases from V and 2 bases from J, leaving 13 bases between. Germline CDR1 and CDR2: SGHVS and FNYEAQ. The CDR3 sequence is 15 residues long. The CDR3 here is CASSLATGVQETQYF. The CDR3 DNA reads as TGTGCCAGCAGCTTGGCTACGGGGGTACAAGAGACCCAGTACTTC.

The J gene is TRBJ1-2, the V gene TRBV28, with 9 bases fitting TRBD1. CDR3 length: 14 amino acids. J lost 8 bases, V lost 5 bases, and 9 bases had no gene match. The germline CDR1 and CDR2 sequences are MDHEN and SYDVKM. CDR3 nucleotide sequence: TGTGCCAGCAGTAACCTTTGGACAGGGGTAGGCTACACCTTC. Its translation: CASSNLWTGVGYTF.

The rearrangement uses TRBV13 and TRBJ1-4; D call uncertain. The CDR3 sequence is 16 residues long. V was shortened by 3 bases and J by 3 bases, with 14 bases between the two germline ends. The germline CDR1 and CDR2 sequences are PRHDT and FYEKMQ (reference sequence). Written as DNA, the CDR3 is TGTGCCAGCAGCTTCGCCCCCCAGTCGGCTAATGAAAAACTGTTTTTT. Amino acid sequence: CASSFAPQSANEKLFF.